The 29 T cell receptor beta chains reported below all come from one sample, sequenced in a study of blood T cell repertoires in COVID-19. Some clones are missing from TCRdb's copy, which holds only in-frame ones; the method was immunoSEQ multiplex PCR. The repertoire holds around 280,000 clones, with roughly 89% as singletons. Specimen: PBMCs or T cells enriched from blood (not recorded which). The source is a woman aged 40 to 50 who had recovered from COVID-19.

The chain combines TRBV12-3 or TRBV12-4 with TRBJ1-1; tentatively, D is TRBD1 (6 bases). V was pared by 3 bases and J by 4 bases, with 9 bases between. This CDR3 is 13 amino acids long. The CDR3 loop reads CASSFEGVTEAFF. CDR3 DNA: TGTGCCAGCAGTTTTGAGGGGGTCACTGAAGCTTTCTTT.

The chain is built from TRBV7-9 and TRBJ1-1, with TRBD1 as a possible D gene (6 bases). Germline V gene data show CDR1 as SEHNR and CDR2 as FQNEAQ (reference sequence). This CDR3 has 13 amino acids. Trimming removed 1 base from V and 8 bases from J, with 11 bases in between. CDR3 sequence reads: CASSLVVDREAFF. Here the CDR3 DNA reads TGTGCCAGCAGCTTAGTAGTTGACAGGGAAGCTTTCTTT.

This clone occurred a few times. CDR3 sequence reads: CASRSRDRGLRYGYTF. The DNA of the CDR3 is TGTGCCAGCAGAAGCCGGGACAGGGGCCTACGCTATGGCTACACCTTC. This rearrangement joins TRBV2 to TRBJ1-2, with TRBD1 identical over 10 bases. J gave up 4 bases and V 6 bases, and 11 bases lay outside the gene matches. Looked up from germline, CDR1 is SNHLY and CDR2 is FYNNEI. The CDR3 extends over 16 amino acids.

The CDR3 sequence is CASSRAGEREGNGELFF. The CDR3 coding sequence is TGCGCCAGCAGTCGAGCCGGGGAGCGGGAGGGAAACGGGGAGCTGTTTTTT. V is TRBV10-1 and J is TRBJ2-2; 10 bases are a match to TRBD2. Trimming cost V 5 bases and J 7 bases; bases outside gene matches: 13. The CDR3 consists of 17 residues. Germline V gives CDR1 WNHNN, CDR2 SYGVQD (reference sequence).

The chain links TRBV3-1 (or the pseudogene TRBV3-2) to TRBJ1-5; TRBD1 is a possible D gene (5 bases). With 4 bases removed from V and 6 bases from J, the gap between germline ends came to 13 bases. CDR3 size: 14 residues. CDR1 is LGHDT, CDR2 YNNKEL, per germline (reference sequence). CDR3 region: CASSRRQYVQPQHF. CDR3 coding DNA: TGTGCCAGCAGCCGACGACAGTATGTTCAGCCCCAGCATTTT.

The chain combines TRBV19 with TRBJ2-2, with 9 bases lining up with TRBD1. The CDR3 contains 17 residues. The junction had 15 bases not matched to a gene; V was cut back by 7 bases and J by 6 bases. Germline V gene data show CDR1 as LNHDA and CDR2 as SQIVND (reference sequence). CDR3 amino acids: CASTPGGTGWAAGELFF. The CDR3 DNA sequence: TGTGCCAGTACTCCCGGGGGGACAGGGTGGGCGGCCGGGGAGCTGTTTTTT.

The chain recombines TRBV5-4 with TRBJ2-2, with 9 bases aligning to TRBD2. The germline CDR1 and CDR2 sequences are SGHNT and YYREEE (reference sequence). The V gene end was trimmed by 0 bases and the J gene end by 2 bases; junction bases not matched to a gene: 5. The CDR3 totals 17 residues. The CDR3 region is CASSLGGTSFNTGELFF. As DNA, the CDR3 is TGTGCCAGCAGCTTGGGCGGGACTAGCTTCAACACCGGGGAGCTGTTTTTT.

This sequence joins TRBV19 and TRBJ2-7; TRBD2 agrees at 9 bases. J gave up 6 bases and V 3 bases, and 6 bases lay outside the gene matches. CDR3 size: 14 residues. Germline V gene data show CDR1 as LNHDA and CDR2 as SQIVND (reference sequence). The CDR3 here is CASSMWTSASEQYF. DNA of the CDR3: TGTGCCAGTAGTATGTGGACTAGCGCCTCCGAGCAGTACTTC.

V is TRBV11-2 and J is TRBJ1-4; no firm D call. CDR3 length equals 13 residues. Germline V gene sequence: CDR1 SGHAT, CDR2 FQNNGV. Trimming removed 7 bases at V and 7 bases at J, with 13 bases between. The CDR3 DNA is TGTGCCAGCAAGCGGTTAGGCTTTGAAAAACTGTTTTTT. This gives the protein CASKRLGFEKLFF.

This rearrangement joins TRBV14 to TRBJ2-7, with D uncertain. The CDR3 is 15 residues long. Germline CDR1 reads SGHDN; CDR2 reads FVKESK. V shed 1 base and J shed 3 bases, with 13 bases lying between them. The CDR3 sequence is CASSQAPTAVYEQYF. In nucleotides, the CDR3 is TGTGCCAGCAGCCAAGCCCCTACCGCGGTCTACGAGCAGTACTTC.

The chain is built from TRBV15 and TRBJ2-2; possibly TRBD1 for D (5 bases). The V end was cut by 5 bases, the J end by 4 bases, with 8 bases between. CDR3 length equals 13 residues. Per the germline V gene, CDR1 is LNHNV and CDR2 is YYDKDF (reference sequence). CDR3 sequence: CATSRTPTGELFF. CDR3 in DNA: TGTGCCACCAGCCGGACACCCACCGGGGAGCTGTTTTTT.

The V call is TRBV10-2, the J call TRBJ1-4; weak D call: TRBD1 (5 bases). Trimming removed 10 bases from V and 4 bases from J, with 13 bases in between. The CDR3 is 13 residues long. CDR1 is WSHSY and CDR2 is SAAADI in the germline V gene. The CDR3 coding sequence is TGCGCCACCCGGGACTTCCATAATGAAAAACTGTTTTTT. It yields the protein CATRDFHNEKLFF.

The chain couples TRBV27 to TRBJ1-5; D perhaps matches TRBD1 (5 bases). Germline CDR1 MNHEY, CDR2 SMNVEV (reference sequence). CDR3 length equals 14 residues. V gave up 6 bases and J gave up 4 bases, with 13 bases separating them. The CDR3 is CASSSWGGNQPQHF. CDR3 bases: TGTGCCAGCAGCTCATGGGGGGGGAATCAGCCCCAGCATTTT.

This sequence joins TRBV9 and TRBJ1-1; D unclear. The CDR3 spans 14 residues. V was trimmed by 0 bases and J by 1 base, leaving 7 bases between them. Germline CDR1 reads SGDLS; CDR2 reads YYNGEE. The CDR3 here is CASSVASGNTEAFF. In DNA, the CDR3 is TGTGCCAGCAGCGTAGCATCGGGGAACACTGAAGCTTTCTTT. The variable domain in full, with the rest retrieved from reference TRBV9 and TRBJ1-1, is DSGVTQTPKHLITATGQRVTLRCSPRSGDLSVYWYQQSLDQGLQFLIQYYNGEERAKGNILERFSAQQFPDLHSELNLSSLELGDSALYFCASSVASGNTEAFFGQGTRLTVV.

The chain recombines TRBV28 with TRBJ2-5, with 14 bases that match TRBD2. Losses at the gene ends were 5 bases for V and 5 bases for J; bases not matched to a gene: 16. In germline, CDR1 is MDHEN, CDR2 SYDVKM. The CDR3 spans 19 residues. The CDR3 here is CASSPNRDLGLAGEETQYF. In nucleotides, the CDR3 is TGTGCCAGCAGTCCGAACCGCGACCTGGGACTAGCGGGAGAGGAGACCCAGTACTTC.

The genes are TRBV28 and TRBJ1-5, with TRBD1 matching 9 bases. The CDR3 totals 13 residues. The V and J ends lost 5 bases and 9 bases, in that order; junction bases with no gene match: 5. Germline-derived CDR1 and CDR2 are MDHEN and SYDVKM. The CDR3 reads CASSVTGGWPQHF. Written as DNA, the CDR3 is TGTGCCAGCAGTGTCACAGGGGGCTGGCCCCAGCATTTT. The full variable domain, completed using reference TRBV28 and TRBJ1-5, is DVKVTQSSRYLVKRTGEKVFLECVQDMDHENMFWYRQDPGLGLRLIYFSYDVKMKEKGDIPEGYSVSREKKERFSLILESASTNQTSMYLCASSVTGGWPQHFGDGTRLSIL.

The chain couples TRBV27 to TRBJ1-4, with 9 bases fitting TRBD1. V trimming: 6 bases; J trimming: 5 bases; junction bases outside the gene matches: 7. The CDR3 loop spans 15 amino acids. The germline CDR1 and CDR2 sequences are MNHEY and SMNVEV (reference sequence). CDR3 DNA sequence: TGTGCCAGCAGCCTCCTCGGGACAGGGAATGAAAAACTGTTTTTT. Translation gives CASSLLGTGNEKLFF.

The chain employs TRBV19 and TRBJ2-5, with D possibly TRBD2 on 6 matching bases. Trimming cost V 5 bases and J 6 bases, with 22 bases left between them. CDR3 length equals 16 residues. Germline V lookup: CDR1 LNHDA, CDR2 SQIVND (reference sequence). In nucleotides, the CDR3 is TGTGCCAGTAGTCTCTCCCCCGGGAGTTTGGGGAAGACCCAGTACTTC. It codes for CASSLSPGSLGKTQYF.

This sequence joins TRBV18 and TRBJ1-5, with TRBD1 matching over 8 bases. After removal of 6 bases from V and 6 bases from J, the junction contained 10 bases not matched to a gene. Germline CDR1 is KGHSH and CDR2 is LQKENI. The CDR3 is 15 residues long. CDR3 nucleotides: TGTGCCAGCTCGCCAGGACAGGGCAGTAGTCAGCCCCAGCATTTT. Translated, it gives CASSPGQGSSQPQHF.

J is TRBJ1-1 and V is TRBV19; the D gene is possibly TRBD1 (6 bases). CDR3 length: 14 amino acids. With 3 bases removed from V and 7 bases from J, the gap between germline ends came to 15 bases. Germline V gives CDR1 LNHDA, CDR2 SQIVND (reference sequence). The CDR3: CASSIGRGSIEAFF. Written as DNA, the CDR3 is TGTGCCAGTAGTATCGGCAGGGGAAGTATTGAAGCTTTCTTT.

V is TRBV7-2 and J is TRBJ2-3, with TRBD2 matching 9 bases. The CDR3 loop spans 15 amino acids. CDR1 SGHTA and CDR2 FQGNSA come from the germline V gene. The V gene end was trimmed by 1 base and the J gene end by 6 bases; junction bases not matched to a gene: 5. CDR3 amino acids: CASSLGAGGPDTQYF. Here the CDR3 DNA reads TGTGCCAGCAGCTTAGGGGCGGGAGGGCCTGATACGCAGTATTTT. The full variable domain, its missing parts supplied by reference TRBV7-2 and TRBJ2-3, is GAGVSQSPSNKVTEKGKDVELRCDPISGHTALYWYRQSLGQGLEFLIYFQGNSAPDKSGLPSDRFSAERTGGSVSTLTIQRTQQEDSAVYLCASSLGAGGPDTQYFGPGTRLTVL.

The genes are TRBV18 and TRBJ2-5; 8 bases align to TRBD1. CDR3 length equals 18 residues. CDR1 and CDR2 (germline): KGHSH, LQKENI. The J segment lost 0 bases and the V segment lost 3 bases, leaving 12 bases of the junction unmatched. CDR3 loop: CASSPRSRTGSYQETQYF. In DNA, the CDR3 is TGTGCCAGCTCACCTCGTTCCAGGACAGGGTCGTACCAAGAGACCCAGTACTTC.

The rearrangement uses TRBV27 and TRBJ2-7; D gene uncertain. Germline V gene sequence: CDR1 MNHEY, CDR2 SMNVEV (reference sequence). V was cut by 7 bases and J by 4 bases, with 17 bases left in between. The CDR3 spans 14 residues. CDR3 DNA sequence: TGTGCCAGCAAGGTATTGGGCAGAACTTACGAGCAGTACTTC. Translation: CASKVLGRTYEQYF.

V usage is TRBV6-5 and J usage is TRBJ2-1; maybe TRBD1 (6 bases). The V and J ends lost 7 bases and 7 bases respectively, with 17 bases between them. The length of the CDR3 is 14 residues. In germline, CDR1 is MNHEY, CDR2 SVGAGI. CDR3 amino acids: CASTGQGHLNEQFF. In DNA form, the CDR3 reads TGTGCCAGCACGGGACAAGGGCACCTTAATGAGCAGTTCTTC.

This chain links TRBV11-3 with TRBJ1-1; TRBD1 matches 8 bases. The CDR3 spans 15 residues. V dropped 4 bases and J dropped 1; count of bases not matched to a gene: 5. Germline V lookup: CDR1 SGHNT, CDR2 YENEEA. CDR3 amino acids: CASSWGTGGNTEAFF. As DNA, the CDR3 is TGTGCCAGCAGCTGGGGGACAGGCGGGAACACTGAAGCTTTCTTT.

The chain links TRBV19 to TRBJ1-1; the match to TRBD1 covers 7 bases. The CDR3 runs to 13 residues. J lost 2 bases, V lost 6 bases, and 3 bases had no gene match. CDR1 is LNHDA, CDR2 SQIVND, per germline (reference sequence). Written as DNA, the CDR3 is TGTGCCAGTAGCGACAGGGTCAACACTGAAGCTTTCTTT. Translation: CASSDRVNTEAFF.

CDR3 loop: CALQAPGGDYGYTF. DNA for the CDR3: TGTGCCTTGCAAGCCCCGGGGGGGGACTATGGCTACACCTTC. V is TRBV30 and J is TRBJ1-2; tentatively, D is TRBD1 (5 bases). CDR1 is GTSNPN, CDR2 SVGIG, per germline (reference sequence). V was clipped by 7 bases and J by 3 bases, with 18 bases between them. CDR3 length equals 14 residues.

The chain has TRBV7-2 and TRBJ2-2; 8 positions agree with TRBD2. J lost 5 bases, V lost 4 bases, and 9 bases had no gene match. Germline V gene lookup returns CDR1 SGHTA and CDR2 FQGNSA. The CDR3 covers 16 residues. The CDR3 DNA reads as TGTGCCAGCAGCTGGCCCCGGGGGGGTAGAACCGGGGAGCTGTTTTTT. This codes for CASSWPRGGRTGELFF.

The chain combines TRBV4-3 with TRBJ2-1, with TRBD2 matching 11 bases. Germline CDR1 reads LGHNA; CDR2 reads YSLEER. Germline trimming cut 0 bases from V and 3 bases from J; bases unmatched to any gene: 4. The CDR3 runs to 17 residues. The CDR3 spells CASSQDFGTSGYNEQFF. The DNA for the CDR3 is TGCGCCAGCAGCCAAGATTTCGGGACTAGCGGCTACAATGAGCAGTTCTTC.